Each of the 20 T cell receptor beta chains below was sequenced from the same sample in a study of T cells in Graves' hyperthyroidism and ophthalmopathy. Amplified TCR beta CDR3 regions came from RNA transcripts. Using the HTBI primer set, a first-round RT-PCR was run on the TCR CDR3. TCRdb re-analysed the multiplex PCR reads in MiXCR, keeping a single row per CDR3 protein. The table lists about 560,000 distinct CDR3 sequences, around 15% of them singletons, with roughly 13% in the top ten. Sequencing used blood. The receptors originated from a woman aged 40 to 50 with Graves' hyperthyroidism.

In this sample, this clonotype turned up many times. V and J are TRBV9 and TRBJ2-5; D uncertain. V gave up 3 bases and J gave up 2 bases, with 17 bases separating them. CDR1 SGDLS and CDR2 YYNGEE come from the germline V gene. The CDR3 has 16 amino acids. The CDR3 bases are TGTGCCAGCAGCGGAACCGTTTGGACGGAACAAGAGACCCAGTACTTC. It yields the protein CASSGTVWTEQETQYF.

V usage is TRBV5-6 and J usage is TRBJ1-6; unclear D gene. Germline V CDR1 and CDR2: SGHDT, YYEEEE. There are 16 residues in the CDR3. Trimming removed 10 bases from V and 7 bases from J, with 24 bases in between. The CDR3, as DNA: TGTGCCGGCTATGCAAGGCAGGCTACGGGAAATTCACCCCTCCACTTT. This encodes CAGYARQATGNSPLHF.

This clonotype was recorded at least ten times. This CDR3 is CASSLDPPGLGNGYTF. The CDR3 DNA reads TGTGCCAGCAGCTTGGACCCGCCGGGTTTGGGAAATGGCTACACCTTC. The rearrangement uses TRBV7-8 and TRBJ1-2; D uncertain. CDR3 length: 16 amino acids. V gave up 3 bases and J gave up 6 bases, with 20 bases separating them. Germline V CDR1 and CDR2: SGHVS, FQNEAQ. Based on the CDR3 plus reference TRBV7-8 and TRBJ1-2, the full variable domain is GAGVSQSPRYKVAKRGQDVALRCDPISGHVSLFWYQQALGQGPEFLTYFQNEAQLDKSGLPSDRFFAERPEGSVSTLKIQRTQQEDSAVYLCASSLDPPGLGNGYTFGSGTRLTVV.

The V gene is TRBV6-1, the J gene TRBJ1-5; no reliable D call. The germline V and J ends were trimmed by 7 bases and 2 bases, with 15 bases remaining between them. This CDR3 has 15 amino acids. Germline values: CDR1 MNHNS, CDR2 SASEGT. The CDR3 DNA reads TGTGCCAGCACCAAAACTGCGACGGGCAATCAGCCCCAGCATTTT. It is translated as CASTKTATGNQPQHF.

This clonotype was seen a few times. A clone one base away is much larger, so this may be a read error. The rearrangement links TRBV2 to TRBJ2-1, with D unresolved. With 1 base removed from V and 4 bases from J, the gap between germline ends came to 5 bases. From germline, CDR1 is SNHLY and CDR2 FYNNEI. CDR3 length: 13 amino acids. The CDR3 bases are TGTGCCAGCAGTGAAGTCCAGTACAATGAGCAGTTCTTC. Protein: CASSEVQYNEQFF.

The chain combines TRBV7-2 with TRBJ1-5; a weak D match, TRBD1 (6 bases). Trimming took 2 bases from V and 7 from J, leaving 9 bases between them. The V gene's germline CDR1 is SGHTA and CDR2 FQGNSA. The CDR3 length is 13 residues. CDR3 amino acids: CASSLQGQQPQHF. The DNA of the CDR3 is TGTGCCAGCAGCTTACAGGGGCAGCAGCCCCAGCATTTT.

The chain recombines TRBV14 with TRBJ2-3, with 15 bases that match TRBD2. The V gene end was trimmed by 2 bases and the J gene end by 3 bases; junction bases not matched to a gene: 9. Germline lookup yields CDR1 SGHDN and CDR2 FVKESK. The CDR3 spans 19 residues. CDR3 DNA sequence: TGTGCCAGCAGCCAACCGAGGACTAGCGGGAGGGCTGCGACAGATACGCAGTATTTT. Translation: CASSQPRTSGRAATDTQYF. Variable domain in full (rest from reference TRBV14 and TRBJ2-3): EAGVTQFPSHSVIEKGQTVTLRCDPISGHDNLYWYRRVMGKEIKFLLHFVKESKQDESGMPNNRFLAERTGGTYSTLKVQPAELEDSGVYFCASSQPRTSGRAATDTQYFGPGTRLTVL.

This clonotype was seen at least ten times. V is TRBV6-1 and J is TRBJ1-5; D unclear. Trimming stripped 5 bases from V and 2 bases from J, with 7 bases between. Germline V CDR1 and CDR2: MNHNS, SASEGT. CDR3 length: 13 residues. The chain's CDR3 is CASSSMRNQPQHF. DNA of the CDR3: TGTGCCAGCAGTAGTATGCGCAATCAGCCCCAGCATTTT.

The chain joins TRBV19 to TRBJ2-6; the match to TRBD1 covers 7 bases. After removal of 7 bases from V and 1 base from J, the junction contained 13 bases not matched to a gene. Germline CDR1 and CDR2: LNHDA and SQIVND (reference sequence). The CDR3 loop spans 18 amino acids. In DNA form, the CDR3 reads TGTGCCAGTAACCCTCTACAGGGGAGTGTATCTGGGGCCAACGTCCTGACTTTC. Translation: CASNPLQGSVSGANVLTF.

This clonotype was picked up a small number of times. The rearrangement uses TRBV29-1 and TRBJ2-7, with 7 nucleotides matching TRBD2. The CDR3 runs to 14 residues. Germline V lookup: CDR1 SQVTM, CDR2 ANQGSEA. V gave up 6 bases and J gave up 4 bases; unmatched junction bases: 12. The CDR3 reads CSVGPGGSAYEQYF. CDR3 DNA sequence: TGCAGCGTGGGGCCTGGCGGGAGTGCGTACGAGCAGTACTTC.

This clonotype was seen a few times. The CDR3 here is CAIDAGKADEQYF. The CDR3 DNA reads TGTGCCATCGATGCGGGCAAGGCGGACGAGCAGTACTTC. The V gene is TRBV10-3, the J gene TRBJ2-7; a weak D match, TRBD2 (5 bases). The germline V gene has CDR1 ENHRY and CDR2 SYGVKD. The CDR3 runs to 13 residues. V shed 8 bases and J shed 5 bases, with 16 bases lying between them.

This clonotype was seen at least ten times. This chain links TRBV11-2 with TRBJ2-1; 8 bases are shared with TRBD1. Germline values: CDR1 SGHAT, CDR2 FQNNGV. V trimming: 5 bases; J trimming: 9 bases; junction bases outside the gene matches: 6. The CDR3 is 13 residues long. The CDR3 DNA is TGTGCCAGCAGCCCCGGACAGGGAGGTGAGCAGTTCTTC. Protein sequence: CASSPGQGGEQFF.

This clonotype was counted many times. The chain is built from TRBV5-8 and TRBJ1-2; no clear D. Looked up from germline, CDR1 is SGHTS and CDR2 is YDEGEE. The ends were cut back, 1 base at V and 4 bases at J, with 17 bases in the middle. The CDR3 is made up of 16 amino acids. The CDR3 DNA reads TGTGCCAGCAGCTTGAGTTACAAGGGCAGTCTCTATGGCTACACCTTC. This codes for CASSLSYKGSLYGYTF.

The rearrangement joins TRBV29-1 to TRBJ1-2, with 7 bases that match TRBD1. The CDR3 is made up of 12 amino acids. Germline V gene data show CDR1 as SQVTM and CDR2 as ANQGSEA. V shed 0 bases and J 8 bases; nucleotides not matched to a gene: 3. CDR3 nucleotide sequence: TGCAGCGTTGAAGAGAGGGGGCTCGGCTACACCTTC. It yields the protein CSVEERGLGYTF.

This clonotype came up many times. The chain links TRBV11-3 to TRBJ2-5, with D hard to call. The CDR3 length is 12 residues. In germline, CDR1 is SGHNT, CDR2 YENEEA. Trimming shortened V by 3 bases and J by 5 bases, and 7 bases separated the two germline ends. The CDR3, as DNA: TGTGCCAGCAGCTTCAGTACCGAGACCCAGTACTTC. This codes for CASSFSTETQYF.

This clonotype came up many times. V usage is TRBV12-3 or TRBV12-4 and J usage is TRBJ1-4; TRBD1 might be the D (5 bases). The CDR3 is made up of 15 amino acids. V lost 5 bases to trimming and J lost 8 bases, with 18 bases between them. The CDR3 DNA is TGTGCCAGCAGTGTGAGGACCGGGACTCGAGAAAAACTGTTTTTT. Encoded protein: CASSVRTGTREKLFF.

Comment on this clonotype: At one boundary the junction diverges from the germline segment, which might be a read error. The rearrangement uses TRBV20-1 and TRBJ1-3, with no clear D. Germline V lookup: CDR1 DFQATT, CDR2 SNEGSKA (reference sequence). This CDR3 region has 12 residues. The DNA of the CDR3 is TGCAGTGCTGCCCCCTCTAGAAACACCATATATTTT. Amino acids: CSAAPSRNTIYF.

This clonotype was observed at least ten times. The chain has TRBV7-9 and TRBJ2-2; the match to TRBD1 covers 7 bases. There are 17 residues in the CDR3. V shed 6 bases and J 1 base; nucleotides not matched to a gene: 11. CDR1 is SEHNR and CDR2 is FQNEAQ in the germline V gene (reference sequence). The DNA of the CDR3 is TGTGCCAGCAGATCGCATCTGGGACAGTTGAACACCGGGGAGCTGTTTTTT. Its translation is CASRSHLGQLNTGELFF.

There are many counts of this clonotype. The chain links TRBV9 to TRBJ1-1; no definite D call. CDR1 is SGDLS, CDR2 YYNGEE, per germline. V gave up 7 bases and J gave up 1 base, with 17 bases separating them. The CDR3 loop spans 15 amino acids. CDR3 in DNA: TGTGCCAGCCAAGATATGAGGGAGGGGAACACTGAAGCTTTCTTT. Protein: CASQDMREGNTEAFF.

This chain joins TRBV30 and TRBJ2-7; 10 bases align to TRBD1. This CDR3 has 14 residues. Germline values: CDR1 GTSNPN, CDR2 SVGIG (reference sequence). J was trimmed by 4 bases and V by 5 bases; bases with no gene match: 8. CDR3 protein: CAWDPRDRGYEQYF. DNA of the CDR3: TGTGCCTGGGACCCCCGGGACAGGGGATACGAGCAGTACTTC.